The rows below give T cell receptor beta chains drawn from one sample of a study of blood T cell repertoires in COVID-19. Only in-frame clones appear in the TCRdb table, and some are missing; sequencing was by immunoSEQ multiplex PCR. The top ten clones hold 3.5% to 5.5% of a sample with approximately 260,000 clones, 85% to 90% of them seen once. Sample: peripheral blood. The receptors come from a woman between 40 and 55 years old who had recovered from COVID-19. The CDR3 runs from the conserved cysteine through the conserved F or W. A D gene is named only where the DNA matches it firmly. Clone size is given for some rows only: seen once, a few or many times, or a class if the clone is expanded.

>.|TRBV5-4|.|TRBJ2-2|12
TGTGCCAGCAGCCCCCGGACCGGGGAGCTGTTTTTT
CASSPRTGELFF
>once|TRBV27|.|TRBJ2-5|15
TGTGCCAGCAGTCCCCTCCGGGGGAGCCCAGAGACCCAGTACTTC
CASSPLRGSPETQYF
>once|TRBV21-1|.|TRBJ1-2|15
TGTGCCAGCAGCAAAGCGGACAGTCCTAACTATGGCTACACCTTC
CASSKADSPNYGYTF
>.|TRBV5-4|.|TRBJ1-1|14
TGTGCCAGCAGGCCGGGACAAGGGCGCACTGAAGCTTTCTTT
CASRPGQGRTEAFF
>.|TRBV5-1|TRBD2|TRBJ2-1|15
TGCGCCAGCAGCGAGGGACTAGCGGGAGTTAATGAGCAGTTCTTC
CASSEGLAGVNEQFF
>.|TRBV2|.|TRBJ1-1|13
TGTGCCAGCAGTGAAGCTCGGAGTGCTGAAGCTTTCTTT
CASSEARSAEAFF
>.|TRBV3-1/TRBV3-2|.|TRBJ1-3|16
TGTGCCAGCAGCCAAGTTCCAACAGACAGAGGAAACACCATATATTTT
CASSQVPTDRGNTIYF
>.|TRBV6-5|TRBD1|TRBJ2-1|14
TGTGCCAGCAGTTACCGCACAGGGGAGAATGAGCAGTTCTTC
CASSYRTGENEQFF
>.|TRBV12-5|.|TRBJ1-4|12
TGTGCTAGTGGGAGGCCTAATGAAAAACTGTTTTTT
CASGRPNEKLFF
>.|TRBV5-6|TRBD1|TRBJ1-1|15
TGTGCCAGCAGCCCCATAACAGGGGATGACACTGAAGCTTTCTTT
CASSPITGDDTEAFF
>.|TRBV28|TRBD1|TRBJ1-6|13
TGTGCCAGCAGGACAGGGAATAATTCACCCCTCCACTTT
CASRTGNNSPLHF